The 4 T cell receptor beta chains below come from one sample, sequenced in a study of Ad26.COV2.S vaccination and SARS-CoV-2 variants. The table came from immunoSEQ multiplex PCR; TCRdb's copy has only in-frame clones and leaves some out. The sample holds hundreds of thousands of clones, about 92% seen once. The sample in question was peripheral blood, obtained after recovery from COVID-19. The source is a human donor who had recovered from COVID-19.

The chain recombines TRBV3-1 (or the pseudogene TRBV3-2) with TRBJ1-1; a possible D gene is TRBD1 (5 bases). CDR1 and CDR2 from the germline V gene are LGHDT and YNNKEL (reference sequence). V was cut by 6 bases and J by 1 base, with 12 bases left in between. The CDR3 is 14 amino acids. The CDR3 DNA follows: TGTGCCAGCAGATCCAGGGATAAGAACACTGAAGCTTTCTTT. Translating it yields CASRSRDKNTEAFF.

The V and J genes are TRBV2 and TRBJ1-5; no clear D. In germline, CDR1 is SNHLY, CDR2 FYNNEI. The V end was cut by 0 bases, the J end by 0 bases, with 9 bases between. The CDR3 is 16 amino acids. The CDR3 DNA reads TGTGCCAGCAGTGAAGCGGAGGGATATAGCAATCAGCCCCAGCATTTT. This codes for CASSEAEGYSNQPQHF.

The chain recombines TRBV6-5 with TRBJ1-3, with D perhaps TRBD1 (5 bases). The CDR3 is made up of 14 amino acids. The germline CDR1 and CDR2 sequences are MNHEY and SVGAGI. The V gene lost 6 bases and the J gene lost 4 bases, with 13 bases spanning the gap. The DNA for the CDR3 is TGTGCCAGCAGCCCAGGACAAGAGGGAAACACCATATATTTT. It translates to CASSPGQEGNTIYF.

The J gene is TRBJ2-3, the V gene TRBV25-1; possibly TRBD1 for D (6 bases). The CDR3 runs 16 residues. CDR1 and CDR2 from the germline V gene are MGHDK and SYGVNS. V shed 1 base and J shed 4 bases, with 15 bases lying between them. CDR3 nucleotide sequence: TGTGCCAGCAGTGAATGGTTGACAGGTCGGGCAGATACGCAGTATTTT. Its translation: CASSEWLTGRADTQYF.